This TCR beta chain was observed in a study of cytomegalovirus exposure and HLA in healthy donors. Study-level results: Owing to their indistinguishability, certain V segments, notably TRBV6-2 and TRBV6-3, were excluded.

In the case of this clone: Its antigen is currently unknown.

This CDR3 spans 11 amino acids. Trimming took off 6 bases at V and 4 bases at J, with 5 bases between the two ends. The germline V gene encodes CDR1 SEHNR and CDR2 FQNEAQ (reference sequence). The PCR used 60 Vbeta and 13 Jbeta primers. Measured with immunoSEQ multiplex PCR; TCRdb has only the in-frame clones, and not every one. The data hold 160,000 or so clones, with about 77% observed a single time. Sequencing was done on a sample of PBMCs. The chain recombines TRBV7-9 with TRBJ2-3; no clear D gene. The source is a man in his sixties in good health and CMV-seronegative. CDR3 nucleotides: TGTGCCAGCAGTTACTCAGATACGCAGTATTTT. It is translated as CASSYSDTQYF.